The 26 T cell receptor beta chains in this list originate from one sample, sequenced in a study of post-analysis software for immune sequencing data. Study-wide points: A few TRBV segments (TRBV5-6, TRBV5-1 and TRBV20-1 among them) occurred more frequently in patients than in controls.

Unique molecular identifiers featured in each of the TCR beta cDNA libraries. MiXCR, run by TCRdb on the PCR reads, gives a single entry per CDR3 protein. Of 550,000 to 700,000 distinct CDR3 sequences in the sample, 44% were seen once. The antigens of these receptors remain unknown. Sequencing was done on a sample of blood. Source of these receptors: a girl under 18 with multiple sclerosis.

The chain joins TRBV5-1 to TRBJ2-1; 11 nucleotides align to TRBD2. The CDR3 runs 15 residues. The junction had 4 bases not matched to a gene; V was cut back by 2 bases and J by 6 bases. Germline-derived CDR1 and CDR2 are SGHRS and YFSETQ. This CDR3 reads CASSLLAGEANEQFF. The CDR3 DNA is TGCGCCAGCAGCTTACTAGCGGGAGAAGCCAATGAGCAGTTCTTC. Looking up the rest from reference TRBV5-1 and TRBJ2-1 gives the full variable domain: KAGVTQTPRYLIKTRGQQVTLSCSPISGHRSVSWYQQTPGQGLQFLFEYFSETQRNKGNFPGRFSGRQFSNSRSEMNVSTLELGDSALYLCASSLLAGEANEQFFGPGTRLTVL.

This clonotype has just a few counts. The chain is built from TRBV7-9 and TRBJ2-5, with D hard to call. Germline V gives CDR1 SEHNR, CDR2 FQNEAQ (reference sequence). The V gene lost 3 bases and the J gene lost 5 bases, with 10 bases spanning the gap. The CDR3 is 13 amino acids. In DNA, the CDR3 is TGTGCCAGCAGCTTGTTACTACGGGAGACCCAGTACTTC. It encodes CASSLLLRETQYF.

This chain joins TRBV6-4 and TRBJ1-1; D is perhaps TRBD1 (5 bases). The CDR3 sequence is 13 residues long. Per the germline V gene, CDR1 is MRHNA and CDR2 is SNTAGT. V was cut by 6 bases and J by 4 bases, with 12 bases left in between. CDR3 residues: CASREQVLTEAFF. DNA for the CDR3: TGTGCCAGCAGGGAACAGGTACTCACTGAAGCTTTCTTT.

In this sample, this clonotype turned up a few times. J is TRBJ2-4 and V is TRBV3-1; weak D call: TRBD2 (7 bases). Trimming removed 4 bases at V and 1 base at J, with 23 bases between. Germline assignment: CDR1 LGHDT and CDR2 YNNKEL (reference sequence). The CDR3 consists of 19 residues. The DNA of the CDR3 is TGTGCCAGCAGCCCTAGGGAGGGAGGGGGTCTTGGGGCCAAAAACATTCAGTACTTC. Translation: CASSPREGGGLGAKNIQYF. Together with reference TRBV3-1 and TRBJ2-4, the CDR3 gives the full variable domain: DTAVSQTPKYLVTQMGNDKSIKCEQNLGHDTMYWYKQDSKKFLKIMFSYNNKELIINETVPNRFSPKSPDKAHLNLHINSLELGDSAVYFCASSPREGGGLGAKNIQYFGAGTRLSVL.

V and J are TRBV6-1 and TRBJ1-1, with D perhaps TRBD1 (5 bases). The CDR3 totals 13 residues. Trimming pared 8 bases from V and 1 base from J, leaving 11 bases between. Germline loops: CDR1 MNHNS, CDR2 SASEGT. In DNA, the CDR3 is TGTGCCAGCGGGGACTGGGGGAACACTGAAGCTTTCTTT. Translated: CASGDWGNTEAFF.

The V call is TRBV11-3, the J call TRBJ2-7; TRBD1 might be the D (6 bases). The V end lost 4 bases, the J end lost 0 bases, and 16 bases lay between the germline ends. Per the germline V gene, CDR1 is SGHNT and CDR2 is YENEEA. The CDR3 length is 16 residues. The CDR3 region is CASSSLGTPNSYEQYF. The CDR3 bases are TGTGCCAGCAGCTCCTTAGGGACACCCAACTCCTACGAGCAGTACTTC.

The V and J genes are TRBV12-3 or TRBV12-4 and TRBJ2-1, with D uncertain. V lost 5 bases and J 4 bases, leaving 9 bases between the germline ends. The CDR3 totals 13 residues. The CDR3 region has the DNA TGTGCCAGCAGTCTCCGACGATACAATGAGCAGTTCTTC. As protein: CASSLRRYNEQFF.

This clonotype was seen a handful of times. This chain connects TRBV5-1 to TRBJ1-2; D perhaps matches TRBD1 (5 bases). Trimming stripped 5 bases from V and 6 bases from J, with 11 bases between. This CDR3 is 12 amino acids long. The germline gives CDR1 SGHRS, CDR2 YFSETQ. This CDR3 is CASRGDRDGYTF. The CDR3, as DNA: TGCGCCAGCAGGGGGGATAGGGATGGCTACACCTTC.

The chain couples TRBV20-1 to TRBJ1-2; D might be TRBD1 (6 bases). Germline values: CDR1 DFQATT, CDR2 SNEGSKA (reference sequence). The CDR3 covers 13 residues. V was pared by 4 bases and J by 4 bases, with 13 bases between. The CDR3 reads CSAMTGVLYGYTF. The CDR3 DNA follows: TGCAGTGCTATGACAGGCGTCCTCTATGGCTACACCTTC.

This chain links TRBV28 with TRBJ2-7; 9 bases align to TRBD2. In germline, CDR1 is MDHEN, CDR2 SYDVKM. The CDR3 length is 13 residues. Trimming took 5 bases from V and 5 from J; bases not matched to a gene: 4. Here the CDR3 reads CASSKGLANEQYF. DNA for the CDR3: TGTGCCAGCAGTAAGGGACTAGCTAACGAGCAGTACTTC.

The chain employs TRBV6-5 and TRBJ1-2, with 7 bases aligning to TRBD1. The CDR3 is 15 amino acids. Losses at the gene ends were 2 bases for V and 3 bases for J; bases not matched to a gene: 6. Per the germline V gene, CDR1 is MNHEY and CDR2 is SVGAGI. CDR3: CASSYGTETYYGYTF. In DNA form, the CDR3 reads TGTGCCAGCAGTTACGGGACAGAAACTTACTATGGCTACACCTTC.

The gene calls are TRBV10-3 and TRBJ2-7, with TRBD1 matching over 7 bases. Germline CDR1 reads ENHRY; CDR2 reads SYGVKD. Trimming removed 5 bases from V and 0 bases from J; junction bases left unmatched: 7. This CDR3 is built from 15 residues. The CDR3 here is CAISQGTAVSYEQYF. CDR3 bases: TGTGCCATCAGTCAGGGGACAGCAGTCTCCTACGAGCAGTACTTC.

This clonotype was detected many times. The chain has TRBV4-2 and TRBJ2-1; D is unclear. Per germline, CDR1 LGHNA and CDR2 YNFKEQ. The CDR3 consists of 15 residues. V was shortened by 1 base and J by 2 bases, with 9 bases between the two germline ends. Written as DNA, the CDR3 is TGTGCCAGCAGCCAAGGACCAAATACCTACAATGAGCAGTTCTTC. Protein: CASSQGPNTYNEQFF.

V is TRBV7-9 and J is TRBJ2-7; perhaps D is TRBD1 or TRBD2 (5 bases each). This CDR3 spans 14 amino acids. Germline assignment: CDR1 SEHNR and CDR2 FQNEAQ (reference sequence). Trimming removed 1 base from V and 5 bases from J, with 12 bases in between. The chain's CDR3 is CASSLGGILDEQYF. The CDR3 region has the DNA TGTGCCAGCAGCTTAGGGGGGATACTGGACGAGCAGTACTTC.

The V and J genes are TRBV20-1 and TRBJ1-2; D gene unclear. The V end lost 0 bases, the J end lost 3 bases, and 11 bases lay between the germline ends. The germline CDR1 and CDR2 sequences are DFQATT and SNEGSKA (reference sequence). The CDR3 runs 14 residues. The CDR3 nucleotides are TGCAGTGCTAGAGACATGTCGGGTGACTATGGCTACACCTTC. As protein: CSARDMSGDYGYTF.

The CDR3 spells CASSFPTDRGGTEAFF. CDR3 nucleotides: TGTGCCAGCAGTTTTCCCACGGACAGGGGCGGTACTGAAGCTTTCTTT. The chain uses TRBV12-3 or TRBV12-4 and TRBJ1-1; the match to TRBD1 covers 9 bases. The CDR3 extends over 16 amino acids. V dropped 3 bases and J dropped 5; count of bases not matched to a gene: 10.

CDR3 bases: TGCAGTGCTAGAGAAGGCAGGGGGGACGAGACCCAGTACTTC. Translating it yields CSAREGRGDETQYF. The gene calls are TRBV20-1 and TRBJ2-5; TRBD1 might be the D (7 bases). CDR1 and CDR2 from the germline V gene are DFQATT and SNEGSKA (reference sequence). The V end was cut by 0 bases, the J end by 5 bases, with 13 bases between. The CDR3 contains 14 residues.

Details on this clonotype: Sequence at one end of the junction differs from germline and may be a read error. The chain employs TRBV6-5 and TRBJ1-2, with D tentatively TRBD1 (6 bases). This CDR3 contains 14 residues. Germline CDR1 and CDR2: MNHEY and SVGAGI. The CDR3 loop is CASTQQGANYGYTF. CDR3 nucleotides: TGCGCCAGCACCCAACAGGGTGCTAACTATGGCTACACCTTC.

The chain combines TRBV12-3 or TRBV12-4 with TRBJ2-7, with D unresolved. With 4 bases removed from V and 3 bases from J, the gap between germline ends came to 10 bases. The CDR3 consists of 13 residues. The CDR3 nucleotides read TGTGCCAGCAGTTCTGGACCGGACTACGAGCAGTACTTC. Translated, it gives CASSSGPDYEQYF.

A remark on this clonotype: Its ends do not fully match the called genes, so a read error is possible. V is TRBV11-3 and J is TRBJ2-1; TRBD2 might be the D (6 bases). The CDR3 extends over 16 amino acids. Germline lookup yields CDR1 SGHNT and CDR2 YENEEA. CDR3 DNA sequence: TGTGCCAGCAGCCCGAAGATGCGGGGACTTACCAATGAACAGTTCTTC. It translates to CASSPKMRGLTNEQFF.

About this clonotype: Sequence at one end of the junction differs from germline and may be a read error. CDR3 amino acids: CATSDLRTGAVGERFF. The CDR3 DNA sequence: TGTGCCACCAGTGATTTGAGGACGGGGGCAGTCGGGGAGCGGTTTTTT. The chain links TRBV24-1 to TRBJ2-2, with D perhaps assigned TRBD1 or TRBD2 (6 bases each). The germline V gene has CDR1 KGHDR and CDR2 SFDVKD. The CDR3 spans 16 residues.

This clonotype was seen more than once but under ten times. DNA for the CDR3: TGCAGCGTTGAACAACAGGGTCGGAACTATGGCTACACCTTC. This encodes CSVEQQGRNYGYTF. The chain carries TRBV29-1 and TRBJ1-2, with a tentative D call TRBD1 (6 bases). V was trimmed by 2 bases and J by 2 bases, leaving 12 bases between them. The CDR3 is made up of 14 amino acids. Germline CDR1 is SQVTM and CDR2 is ANQGSEA.

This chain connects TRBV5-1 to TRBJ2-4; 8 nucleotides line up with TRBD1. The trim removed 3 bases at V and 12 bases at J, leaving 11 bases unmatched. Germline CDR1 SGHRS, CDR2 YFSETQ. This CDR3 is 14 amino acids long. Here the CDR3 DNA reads TGCGCCAGCAGCTCGTCCTCCGGGACAGGTAATCAGTACTTC. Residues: CASSSSSGTGNQYF.

DNA for the CDR3: TGCAGTGCTCTGCTGGGCGGGAGCTCCTACGAGCAGTACTTC. Translated: CSALLGGSSYEQYF. The rearrangement uses TRBV20-1 and TRBJ2-7, with 7 bases matching TRBD2. CDR3 length equals 14 residues. Germline CDR1 and CDR2: DFQATT and SNEGSKA (reference sequence). The V gene end was trimmed by 5 bases and the J gene end by 0 bases; junction bases not matched to a gene: 7.

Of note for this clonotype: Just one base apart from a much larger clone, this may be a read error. The CDR3 sequence: CTSSWYEGGYTF. Here the CDR3 DNA reads TGTACCAGCAGTTGGTATGAGGGTGGCTACACCTTC. The chain is built from TRBV12-3 or TRBV12-4 and TRBJ1-2; unclear D gene. The CDR3 extends over 12 amino acids.

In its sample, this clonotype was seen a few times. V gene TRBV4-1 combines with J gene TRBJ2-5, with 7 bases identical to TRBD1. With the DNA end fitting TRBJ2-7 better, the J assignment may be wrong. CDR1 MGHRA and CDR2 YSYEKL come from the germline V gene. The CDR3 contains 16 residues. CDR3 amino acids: CASSQDVRVYRGEQYF. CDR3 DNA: TGCGCCAGCAGCCAAGATGTACGGGTGTACAGGGGCGAGCAGTACTTC.